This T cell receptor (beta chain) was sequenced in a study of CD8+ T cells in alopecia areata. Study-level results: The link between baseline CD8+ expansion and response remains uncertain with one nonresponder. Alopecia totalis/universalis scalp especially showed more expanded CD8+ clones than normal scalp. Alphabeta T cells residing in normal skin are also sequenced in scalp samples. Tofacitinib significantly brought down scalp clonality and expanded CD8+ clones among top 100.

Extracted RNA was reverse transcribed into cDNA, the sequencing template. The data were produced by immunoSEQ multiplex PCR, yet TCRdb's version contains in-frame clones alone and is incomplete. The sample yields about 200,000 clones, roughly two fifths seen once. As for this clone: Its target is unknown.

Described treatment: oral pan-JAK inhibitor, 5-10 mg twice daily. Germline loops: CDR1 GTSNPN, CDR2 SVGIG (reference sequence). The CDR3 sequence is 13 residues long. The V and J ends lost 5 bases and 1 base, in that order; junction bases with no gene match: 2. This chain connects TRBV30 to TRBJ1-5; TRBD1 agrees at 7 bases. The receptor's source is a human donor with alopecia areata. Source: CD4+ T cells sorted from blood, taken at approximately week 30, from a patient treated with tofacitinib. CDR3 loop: CAWGGQSNQPQHF. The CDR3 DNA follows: TGTGCCTGGGGGGGACAGAGCAATCAGCCCCAGCATTTT.